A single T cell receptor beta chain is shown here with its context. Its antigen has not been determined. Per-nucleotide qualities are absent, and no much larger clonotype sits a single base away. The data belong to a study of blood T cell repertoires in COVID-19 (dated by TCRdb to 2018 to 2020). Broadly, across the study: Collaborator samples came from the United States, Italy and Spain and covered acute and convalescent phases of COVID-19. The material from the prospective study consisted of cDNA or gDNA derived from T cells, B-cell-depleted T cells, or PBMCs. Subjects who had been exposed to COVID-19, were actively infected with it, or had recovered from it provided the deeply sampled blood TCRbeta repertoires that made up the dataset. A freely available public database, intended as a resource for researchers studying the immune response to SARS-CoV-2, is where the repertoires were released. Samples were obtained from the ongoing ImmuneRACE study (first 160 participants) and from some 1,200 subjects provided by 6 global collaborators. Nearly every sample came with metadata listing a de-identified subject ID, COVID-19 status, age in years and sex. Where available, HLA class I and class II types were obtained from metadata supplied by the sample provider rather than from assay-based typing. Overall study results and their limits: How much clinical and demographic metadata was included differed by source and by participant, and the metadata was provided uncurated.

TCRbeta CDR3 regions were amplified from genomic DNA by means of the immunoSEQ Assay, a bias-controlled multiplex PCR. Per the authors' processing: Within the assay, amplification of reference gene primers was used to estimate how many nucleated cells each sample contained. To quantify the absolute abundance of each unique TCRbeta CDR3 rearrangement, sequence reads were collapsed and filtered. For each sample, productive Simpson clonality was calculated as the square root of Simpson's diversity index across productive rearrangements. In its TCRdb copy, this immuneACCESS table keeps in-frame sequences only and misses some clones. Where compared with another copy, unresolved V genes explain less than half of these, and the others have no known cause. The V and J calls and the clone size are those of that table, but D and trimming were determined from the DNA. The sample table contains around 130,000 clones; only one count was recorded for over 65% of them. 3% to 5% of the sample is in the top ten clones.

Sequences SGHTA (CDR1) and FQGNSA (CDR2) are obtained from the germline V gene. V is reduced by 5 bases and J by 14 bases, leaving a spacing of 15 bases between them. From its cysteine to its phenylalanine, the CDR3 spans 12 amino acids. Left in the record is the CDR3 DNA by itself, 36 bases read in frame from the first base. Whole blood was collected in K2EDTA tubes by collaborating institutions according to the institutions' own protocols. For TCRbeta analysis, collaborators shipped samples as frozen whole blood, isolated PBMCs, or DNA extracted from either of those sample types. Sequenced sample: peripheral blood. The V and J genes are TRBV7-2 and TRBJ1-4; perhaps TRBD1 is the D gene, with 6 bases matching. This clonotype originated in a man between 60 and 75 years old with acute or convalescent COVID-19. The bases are TGTGCCAGCAGCCGGGGGGGGCCCCGGCTGTTTTTT. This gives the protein CASSRGGPRLFF.